These T cell receptor beta chains were read from a single sample in a study of T cells in Graves' hyperthyroidism and ophthalmopathy. MiXCR, applied by TCRdb to the multiplex PCR reads, yields one record per CDR3 protein. The sample yields approximately 600,000 distinct CDR3 sequences, roughly 14% seen once. Material for sequencing was blood. The receptors shown here come from a woman in her twenties or thirties with Graves' hyperthyroidism that later progressed to Graves' ophthalmopathy. Each CDR3 is given with its conserved first and last residue. Fields, in order: clone size, V gene, D gene, J gene, CDR3 protein, CDR3 DNA. The D gene is left open where the match is weak. For some rows the clone size is stated as once, few or many, or as a class when expanded; others skip it.

>many|TRBV12-5|.|TRBJ1-2
CASGLDPPGLLGGYTF
TGTGCTAGTGGTTTGGACCCCCCGGGCCTCTTGGGGGGCTACACCTTC
>many|TRBV19|TRBD1|TRBJ2-1
CASSRGQGSVSSYNEQFF
TGTGCCAGTAGTAGGGGACAGGGTTCCGTGTCCTCCTACAATGAGCAGTTCTTC
>many|TRBV12-3/TRBV12-4|.|TRBJ1-5
CASSLIMDSNQPQHF
TGTGCCAGCAGTTTAATAATGGATAGCAATCAGCCCCAGCATTTT
>few|TRBV27|TRBD2|TRBJ2-7
CASSLTSGRGYEQYF
TGTGCCAGCAGTTTAACTAGCGGGAGAGGCTACGAGCAGTACTTC
>many|TRBV7-4|.|TRBJ2-5
CASSLVIIVFGYF
TGTGCCAGCAGCTTAGTTATTATCGTTTTCGGGTACTTC
>many|TRBV28|.|TRBJ1-1
CASRIYASFFF
TGTGCCAGCAGGATTTATGCCTCTTTTTTCTTT
>.|TRBV4-1|.|TRBJ2-7
CASSTSPAPTYEQYF
TGCGCCAGCAGCACCTCACCGGCCCCCACCTACGAGCAGTACTTC
>many|TRBV12-5|TRBD2|TRBJ2-1
CASGLVTSGTYNEQFF
TGTGCTAGTGGTTTGGTAACTAGCGGCACCTACAATGAGCAGTTCTTC
>.|TRBV12-5|TRBD1|TRBJ1-2
CASGFGDRPNYGYTF
TGTGCTAGTGGCTTCGGGGACAGGCCTAACTATGGCTACACCTTC
>many|TRBV20-1|.|TRBJ1-1
CSAERAGMNTEAFF
TGCAGTGCTGAGCGGGCAGGAATGAACACTGAAGCTTTCTTT
>many|TRBV7-2|TRBD2|TRBJ2-7
CASSLAAGLATEQYF
TGTGCCAGCAGCTTAGCCGCCGGACTAGCGACCGAGCAGTACTTC
>.|TRBV18|TRBD1|TRBJ1-1
CASSPRGLGQSRGAFF
TGTGCCAGCTCACCAAGGGGACTGGGACAGTCCCGAGGGGCTTTCTTT